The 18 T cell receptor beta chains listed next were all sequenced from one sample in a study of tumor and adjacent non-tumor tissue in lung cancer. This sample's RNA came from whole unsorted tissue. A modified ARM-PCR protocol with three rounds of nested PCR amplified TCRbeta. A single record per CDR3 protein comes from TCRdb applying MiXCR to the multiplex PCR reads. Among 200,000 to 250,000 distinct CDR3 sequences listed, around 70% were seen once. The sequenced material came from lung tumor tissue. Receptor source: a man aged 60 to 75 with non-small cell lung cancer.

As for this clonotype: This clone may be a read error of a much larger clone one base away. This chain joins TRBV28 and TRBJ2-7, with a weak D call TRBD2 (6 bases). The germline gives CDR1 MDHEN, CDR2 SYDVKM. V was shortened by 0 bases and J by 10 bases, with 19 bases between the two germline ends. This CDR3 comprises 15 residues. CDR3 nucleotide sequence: TGTGCCAGCAGTTTATGGGGGCGGACCACGGGGGACCAGTACTTC. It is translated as CASSLWGRTTGDQYF.

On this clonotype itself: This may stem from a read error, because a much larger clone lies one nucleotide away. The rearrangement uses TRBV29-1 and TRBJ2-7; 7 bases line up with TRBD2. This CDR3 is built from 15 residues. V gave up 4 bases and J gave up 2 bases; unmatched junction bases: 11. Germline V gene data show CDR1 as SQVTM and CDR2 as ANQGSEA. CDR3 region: CSVAGGPLDPYEQYF. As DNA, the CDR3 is TGCAGCGTTGCGGGAGGCCCACTCGACCCCTACGAGCAGTACTTC.

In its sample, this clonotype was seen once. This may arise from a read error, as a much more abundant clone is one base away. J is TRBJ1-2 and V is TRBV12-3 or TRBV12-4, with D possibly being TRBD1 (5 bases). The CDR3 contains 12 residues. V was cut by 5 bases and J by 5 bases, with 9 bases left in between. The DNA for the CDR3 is TGTGCCAGCAGTAGACAGAATTATGGCTACACCTTC. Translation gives CASSRQNYGYTF.

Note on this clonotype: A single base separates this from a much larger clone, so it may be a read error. CDR3 DNA sequence: TGTGCCAGCGGCCAAGGTCCGATTGCAACTAATGAAAAACTGTTTTTT. The encoded protein is CASGQGPIATNEKLFF. This sequence joins TRBV4-3 and TRBJ1-4; the D is unclear. The CDR3 extends over 16 amino acids. Germline V gene lookup returns CDR1 LGHNA and CDR2 YSLEER.

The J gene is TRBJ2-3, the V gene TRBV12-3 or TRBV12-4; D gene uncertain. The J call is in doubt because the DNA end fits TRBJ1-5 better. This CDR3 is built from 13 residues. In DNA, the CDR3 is TGTGCCAGCGCCCCCGTTAGCGCAGATACGCAGCATTTT. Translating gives CASAPVSADTQHF.

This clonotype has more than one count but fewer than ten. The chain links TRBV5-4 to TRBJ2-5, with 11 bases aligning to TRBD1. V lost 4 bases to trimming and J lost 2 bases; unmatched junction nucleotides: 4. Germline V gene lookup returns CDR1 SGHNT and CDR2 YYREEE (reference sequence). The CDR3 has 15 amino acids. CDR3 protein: CASSGGTGGQETQYF. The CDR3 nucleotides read TGTGCCAGCAGCGGCGGGACAGGGGGACAAGAGACCCAGTACTTC.

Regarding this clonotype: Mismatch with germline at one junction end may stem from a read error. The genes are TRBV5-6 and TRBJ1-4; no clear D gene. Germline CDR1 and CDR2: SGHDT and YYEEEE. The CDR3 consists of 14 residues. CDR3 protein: CTSAWTGGSEKLFF. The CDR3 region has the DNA TGTACCAGCGCCTGGACCGGTGGGAGTGAAAAACTGTTTTTT.

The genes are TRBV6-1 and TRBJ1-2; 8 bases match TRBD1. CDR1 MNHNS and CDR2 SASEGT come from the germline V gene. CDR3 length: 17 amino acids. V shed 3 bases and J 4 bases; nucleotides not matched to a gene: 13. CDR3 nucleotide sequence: TGTGCCAGCAGTGACAATATTGCCTACAGGGGGTCCTATGGCTACACCTTC. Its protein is CASSDNIAYRGSYGYTF.

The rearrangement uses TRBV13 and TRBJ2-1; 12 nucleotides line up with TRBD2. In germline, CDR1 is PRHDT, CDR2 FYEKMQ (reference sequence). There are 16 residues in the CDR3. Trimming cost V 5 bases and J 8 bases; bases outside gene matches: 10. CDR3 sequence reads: CASSPSGRAYNHEQFF. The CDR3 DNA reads TGTGCCAGCAGCCCTAGCGGGAGGGCCTATAATCATGAGCAGTTCTTC.

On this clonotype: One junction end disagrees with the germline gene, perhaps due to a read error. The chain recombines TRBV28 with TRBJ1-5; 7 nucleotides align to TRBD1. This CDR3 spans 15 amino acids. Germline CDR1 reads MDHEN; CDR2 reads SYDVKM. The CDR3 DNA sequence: TGTGCCAGCACTCATCGGACAGGCGGCAATCAGGCCCAGCATTTT. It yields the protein CASTHRTGGNQAQHF.

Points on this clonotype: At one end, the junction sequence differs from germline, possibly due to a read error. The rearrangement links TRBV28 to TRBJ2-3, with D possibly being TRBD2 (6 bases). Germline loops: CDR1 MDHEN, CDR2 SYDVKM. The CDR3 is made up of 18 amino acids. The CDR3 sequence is CASSFLASDPRSTETQYF. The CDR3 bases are TGTGCCAGCAGTTTCTTAGCTAGCGATCCACGGAGTACAGAAACGCAGTATTTT.

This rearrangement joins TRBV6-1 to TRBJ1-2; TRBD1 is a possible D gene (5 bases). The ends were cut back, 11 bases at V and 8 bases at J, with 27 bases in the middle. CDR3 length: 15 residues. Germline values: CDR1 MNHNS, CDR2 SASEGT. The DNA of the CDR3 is TGTGCCGGCATGAGGGGAAGCCAGAGCAGAGAGGGCTACACCTTC. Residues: CAGMRGSQSREGYTF.

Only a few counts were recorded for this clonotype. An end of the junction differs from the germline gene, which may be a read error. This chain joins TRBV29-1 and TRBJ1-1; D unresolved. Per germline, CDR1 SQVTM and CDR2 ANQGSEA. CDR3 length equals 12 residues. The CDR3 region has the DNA TGCAGCGTTGATGGTGTATCCGCTGAAGCCTTCTTT. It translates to CSVDGVSAEAFF.

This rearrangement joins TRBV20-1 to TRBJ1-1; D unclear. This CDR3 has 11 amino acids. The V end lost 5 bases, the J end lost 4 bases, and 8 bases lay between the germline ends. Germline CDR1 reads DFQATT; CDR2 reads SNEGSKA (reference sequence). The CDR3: CSACSATEAFF. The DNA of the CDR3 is TGCAGTGCTTGTTCGGCCACTGAAGCTTTCTTT.

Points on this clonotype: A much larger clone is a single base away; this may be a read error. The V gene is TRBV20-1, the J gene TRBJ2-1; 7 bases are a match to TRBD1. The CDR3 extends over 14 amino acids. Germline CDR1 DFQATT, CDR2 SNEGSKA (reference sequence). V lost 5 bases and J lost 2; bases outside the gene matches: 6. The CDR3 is CSARQGPTYNEQFF. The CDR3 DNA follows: TGCAGTGCTCGACAGGGACCCACCTACAATGAGCAGTTCTTC.

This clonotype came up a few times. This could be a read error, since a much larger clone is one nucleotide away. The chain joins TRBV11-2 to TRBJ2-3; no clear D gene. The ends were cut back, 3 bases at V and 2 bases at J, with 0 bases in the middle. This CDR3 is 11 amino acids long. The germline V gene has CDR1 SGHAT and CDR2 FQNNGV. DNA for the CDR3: TGTGCCAGCAGCTTCACAGATACGCAGTATTTT. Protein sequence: CASSFTDTQYF.

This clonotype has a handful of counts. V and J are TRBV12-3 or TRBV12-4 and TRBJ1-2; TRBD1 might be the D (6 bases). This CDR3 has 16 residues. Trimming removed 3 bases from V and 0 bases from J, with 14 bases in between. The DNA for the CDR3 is TGTGCCAGCAGTTTTCGGCAGACAGGCGCTAACTATGGCTACACCTTC. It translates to CASSFRQTGANYGYTF.

The CDR3 bases are TGTGCCAGCAGCCAAGCCCCACAAGGCTCTGGCACCGGGGAGCTGTTTTTT. As protein: CASSQAPQGSGTGELFF. J is TRBJ2-2 and V is TRBV4-2; D unclear. CDR1 and CDR2 from the germline V gene are LGHNA and YNFKEQ. The CDR3 has 17 residues. V lost 1 base to trimming and J lost 4 bases, with 16 bases between them.